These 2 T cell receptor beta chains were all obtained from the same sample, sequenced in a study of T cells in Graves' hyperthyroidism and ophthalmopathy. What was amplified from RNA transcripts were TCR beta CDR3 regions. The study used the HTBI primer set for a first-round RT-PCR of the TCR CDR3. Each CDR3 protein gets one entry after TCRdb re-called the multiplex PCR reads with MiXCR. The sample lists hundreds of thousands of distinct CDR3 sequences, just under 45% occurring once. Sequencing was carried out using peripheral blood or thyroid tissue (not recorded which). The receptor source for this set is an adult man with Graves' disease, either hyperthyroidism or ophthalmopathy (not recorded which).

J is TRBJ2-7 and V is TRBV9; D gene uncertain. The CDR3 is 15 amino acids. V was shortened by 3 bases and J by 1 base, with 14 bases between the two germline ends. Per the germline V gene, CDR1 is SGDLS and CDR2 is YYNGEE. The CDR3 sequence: CASSDGPRVSYEQYF. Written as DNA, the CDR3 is TGTGCCAGCAGCGACGGACCTAGGGTGTCCTACGAGCAGTACTTC.

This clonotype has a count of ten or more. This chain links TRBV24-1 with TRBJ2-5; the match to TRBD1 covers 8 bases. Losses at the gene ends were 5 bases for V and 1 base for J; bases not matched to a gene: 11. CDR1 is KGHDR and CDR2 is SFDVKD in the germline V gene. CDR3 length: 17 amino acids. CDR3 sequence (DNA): TGTGCCACCAGTGCCGGGCAGGGGGCACTAGTCCAAGAGACCCAGTACTTC. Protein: CATSAGQGALVQETQYF.